The 28 T cell receptor beta chains below come from one sample, sequenced in a study of T cell clonotyping in hematopoietic cell transplantation. Measured with immunoSEQ multiplex PCR; TCRdb has only the in-frame clones, and not every one. The sample contains 6,000 or so clones, around nine tenths of which appear only once. The source material was peripheral blood mononuclear cells, sampled 100 days after allogeneic stem cell transplant. The receptors originated from a female patient in her 40s who had an allogeneic stem cell transplant from a related donor, so the T cells may come from the graft donor. Some clones in this sample may be carry-over from other donors' samples.

The chain carries TRBV7-1 and TRBJ2-1; TRBD2 matches 7 bases. TRBV7-1 is assigned to the ORF class and has an uncertain function. After removal of 5 bases from V and 0 bases from J, the junction contained 13 bases not matched to a gene. The CDR3 consists of 18 residues. CDR3 protein: CASSPQTPAGSSYNEQFF. The CDR3 DNA sequence: TGTGCCAGCAGCCCGCAGACACCAGCGGGGAGCTCCTACAATGAGCAGTTCTTC.

The J gene is TRBJ1-2, the V gene TRBV9; TRBD1 aligns across 11 bases. The CDR3 is 15 residues long. Germline V gene sequence: CDR1 SGDLS, CDR2 YYNGEE. The ends lost 3 bases at V and 4 bases at J; junction bases unmatched: 5. In nucleotides, the CDR3 is TGTGCCAGCAGCGAGGGACAGGGGGTAGGCTATGGCTACACCTTC. Translated: CASSEGQGVGYGYTF.

J is TRBJ1-1 and V is TRBV11-3; perhaps TRBD1 as D (6 bases). V lost 6 bases and J 0 bases, leaving 11 bases between the germline ends. Germline CDR1 and CDR2: SGHNT and YENEEA. This CDR3 contains 14 residues. The CDR3 is CASSPDRMNTEAFF. Written as DNA, the CDR3 is TGTGCCAGCAGTCCTGACAGGATGAACACTGAAGCTTTCTTT.

The rearrangement links TRBV19 to TRBJ1-1; 9 bases line up with TRBD1. CDR3 length equals 14 residues. Trimming at V came to 7 bases and at J to 10 bases, leaving 13 bases not matched to a gene. CDR1 is LNHDA and CDR2 is SQIVND in the germline V gene (reference sequence). The CDR3 DNA follows: TGTGCCAGTACCAATCGGGACAGGGCGGGCGGAGCTTTCTTT. It translates to CASTNRDRAGGAFF. The full variable domain, with the rest looked up from reference TRBV19 and TRBJ1-1, is DGGITQSPKYLFRKEGQNVTLSCEQNLNHDAMYWYRQDPGQGLRLIYYSQIVNDFQKGDIAEGYSVSREKKESFPLTVTSAQKNPTAFYLCASTNRDRAGGAFFGQGTRLTVV.

This CDR3 reads CASSIDLRQIAKNIQYF. DNA for the CDR3: TGTGCCAGTAGTATAGATCTTCGGCAGATAGCCAAAAACATTCAGTACTTC. J is TRBJ2-4 and V is TRBV19; D is ambiguous. Per the germline V gene, CDR1 is LNHDA and CDR2 is SQIVND (reference sequence). The CDR3 runs to 17 residues. V lost 0 bases and J lost 0, with 12 bases in between. Filled out from reference TRBV19 and TRBJ2-4, the complete variable domain reads DGGITQSPKYLFRKEGQNVTLSCEQNLNHDAMYWYRQDPGQGLRLIYYSQIVNDFQKGDIAEGYSVSREKKESFPLTVTSAQKNPTAFYLCASSIDLRQIAKNIQYFGAGTRLSVL.

The chain combines TRBV5-1 with TRBJ2-4, with a possible D match to TRBD1 (7 bases). Trimming removed 4 bases at V and 0 bases at J, with 11 bases between. Germline-derived CDR1 and CDR2 are SGHRS and YFSETQ. The CDR3 contains 15 residues. The CDR3 nucleotides read TGCGCCAGCAGCCCGGGGGACAGAGCCAAAAACATTCAGTACTTC. Protein sequence: CASSPGDRAKNIQYF.

The V gene is TRBV28, the J gene TRBJ2-7; D is tentatively TRBD1 or TRBD2 (6 bases each). Trimming cost V 7 bases and J 3 bases, with 16 bases left between them. The CDR3 runs 14 residues. Looked up from germline, CDR1 is MDHEN and CDR2 is SYDVKM. CDR3 region: CASKGGGANYEQYF. The CDR3 bases are TGTGCCAGCAAGGGGGGCGGTGCCAACTACGAGCAGTACTTC.

The count of this clone is one. The chain uses TRBV6-1 and TRBJ2-7; 7 nucleotides line up with TRBD1. With 6 bases clipped from V and 4 bases from J, the junction kept 9 bases outside the gene matches. Germline CDR1 MNHNS, CDR2 SASEGT. CDR3 length equals 14 residues. CDR3 sequence reads: CASRTRQGQYEQYF. CDR3 DNA sequence: TGTGCCAGCAGGACAAGACAGGGTCAGTACGAGCAGTACTTC.

V is TRBV11-2 and J is TRBJ2-1; D assignment may be TRBD1 or TRBD2 (5 bases each). V was shortened by 5 bases and J by 6 bases, with 11 bases between the two germline ends. The V gene's germline CDR1 is SGHAT and CDR2 FQNNGV. The length of the CDR3 is 13 residues. The CDR3 region has the DNA TGTGCCAGCAGCCCGGGACGTTCCAATGAGCAGTTCTTC. It specifies CASSPGRSNEQFF. Based on the CDR3 plus reference TRBV11-2 and TRBJ2-1, the full variable domain is EAGVAQSPRYKIIEKRQSVAFWCNPISGHATLYWYQQILGQGPKLLIQFQNNGVVDDSQLPKDRFSAERLKGVDSTLKIQPAKLEDSAVYLCASSPGRSNEQFFGPGTRLTVL.

The chain links TRBV6-1 to TRBJ1-3; D remains unclear. Trimming cost V 1 base and J 2 bases, with 12 bases left between them. The CDR3 covers 16 residues. Germline V CDR1 and CDR2: MNHNS, SASEGT. Written as DNA, the CDR3 is TGTGCCAGCAGTGAAGTAATTATGAGGGCTGGAAACACCATATATTTT. This gives the protein CASSEVIMRAGNTIYF.

This clone occurred once. The chain links TRBV18 to TRBJ2-5; D is uncertain. The CDR3 is made up of 11 amino acids. The V gene's germline CDR1 is KGHSH and CDR2 LQKENI. V shed 5 bases and J shed 1 base, with 2 bases lying between them. DNA of the CDR3: TGTGCCAGCTCAAGCCAAGAGACCCAGTACTTC. It encodes CASSSQETQYF.

The J gene is TRBJ2-7, the V gene TRBV11-3; 8 bases fit TRBD1. CDR3 size: 13 residues. Germline V gene data show CDR1 as SGHNT and CDR2 as YENEEA. V trimming: 5 bases; J trimming: 8 bases; junction bases outside the gene matches: 8. This CDR3 is CASSPAGQGKQYF. The CDR3 nucleotides read TGTGCCAGCAGCCCCGCAGGACAGGGAAAGCAGTACTTC.

This chain connects TRBV4-3 to TRBJ2-1, with 7 positions matching TRBD1. The germline V gene has CDR1 LGHNA and CDR2 YSLEER. This CDR3 has 15 amino acids. J lost 2 bases, V lost 0 bases, and 1 base had no gene match. CDR3 residues: CASSQDRGTYNEQFF. The CDR3 bases are TGCGCCAGCAGCCAAGACAGGGGGACCTACAATGAGCAGTTCTTC.

The chain joins TRBV25-1 to TRBJ2-1, with D perhaps TRBD1 or TRBD2 (5 bases each). The CDR3 sequence is 16 residues long. V dropped 1 base and J dropped 2 bases, with 12 bases sitting between them. Germline values: CDR1 MGHDK, CDR2 SYGVNS. Written as DNA, the CDR3 is TGTGCCAGCAGTGAATTGAGGGGCGATACCTACAATGAGCAGTTCTTC. Its translation: CASSELRGDTYNEQFF.

The chain uses TRBV9 and TRBJ2-1; TRBD2 is a possible D gene (5 bases). Germline-derived CDR1 and CDR2 are SGDLS and YYNGEE. The V end lost 6 bases, the J end lost 9 bases, and 16 bases lay between the germline ends. The CDR3 covers 13 residues. CDR3 DNA: TGTGCCAGCACCCAATCCTCCGGGATTGAGCAGTTCTTC. It is translated as CASTQSSGIEQFF. The complete variable domain, with remaining parts taken from reference TRBV9 and TRBJ2-1, reads DSGVTQTPKHLITATGQRVTLRCSPRSGDLSVYWYQQSLDQGLQFLIQYYNGEERAKGNILERFSAQQFPDLHSELNLSSLELGDSALYFCASTQSSGIEQFFGPGTRLTVL.

The chain carries TRBV6-1 and TRBJ2-4; 7 bases map to TRBD1. The CDR3 has 19 residues. Germline CDR1 MNHNS, CDR2 SASEGT. The junction had 12 bases not matched to a gene; V was cut back by 0 bases and J by 1 base. DNA for the CDR3: TGTGCCAGCAGTGAAGCTTGGAAGGGGGCCGGTGGGGCCAAAAACATTCAGTACTTC. Its protein product is CASSEAWKGAGGAKNIQYF.

There are a few counts of this clone. The gene calls are TRBV19 and TRBJ2-7; 9 nucleotides align to TRBD1. Looked up from germline, CDR1 is LNHDA and CDR2 is SQIVND (reference sequence). The CDR3 contains 17 residues. The trim removed 6 bases at V and 6 bases at J, leaving 18 bases unmatched. The CDR3 loop is CASRANRDRAGGSEQYF. In DNA form, the CDR3 reads TGTGCCAGTAGGGCGAACCGGGACAGGGCTGGCGGTTCCGAGCAGTACTTC.

This chain uses TRBV9 with TRBJ1-5; 7 bases align to TRBD1. Trimming took 0 bases from V and 4 from J; bases not matched to a gene: 4. Germline CDR1 is SGDLS and CDR2 is YYNGEE. The CDR3 sequence is 15 residues long. CDR3 sequence: CASSVGQGLNQPQHF. CDR3 sequence (DNA): TGTGCCAGCAGCGTAGGACAGGGACTTAATCAGCCCCAGCATTTT.

This clone was seen a few times. The chain has TRBV27 and TRBJ1-1; D gene ambiguous. V lost 8 bases, J lost 0 bases, and 7 bases lay in between. The length of the CDR3 is 12 residues. Germline CDR1 reads MNHEY; CDR2 reads SMNVEV (reference sequence). DNA of the CDR3: TGTGCCAGCTATTCGGTGAACACTGAAGCTTTCTTT. Amino acid sequence: CASYSVNTEAFF.

V is TRBV25-1 and J is TRBJ2-6; D unresolved. Between the trimmed V and J ends, which lost 6 bases and 0 bases, there was a span of 3 bases. The CDR3 loop spans 13 amino acids. CDR1 and CDR2 from the germline V gene are MGHDK and SYGVNS. CDR3 protein: CASSSSGANVLTF. The CDR3 DNA reads TGTGCCAGCAGCTCCTCTGGGGCCAACGTCCTGACTTTC.

The chain recombines TRBV23-1 with TRBJ1-5; 8 nucleotides line up with TRBD1. TRBV23-1 is marked as an open reading frame, function uncertain. V was clipped by 0 bases and J by 2 bases; unmatched bases: 9. The CDR3 covers 18 residues. The CDR3 DNA is TGCGCCAGCAGTCAATCGGACAGGGCGACGTGGGGCAATCAGCCCCAGCATTTT. This codes for CASSQSDRATWGNQPQHF.

This CDR3 reads CASTSRTGAAYEQYF. The CDR3 coding sequence is TGCGCCAGCACATCCCGGACAGGGGCCGCCTACGAGCAGTACTTC. This sequence joins TRBV5-1 and TRBJ2-7; 9 positions agree with TRBD1. From germline, CDR1 is SGHRS and CDR2 YFSETQ. V gave up 6 bases and J gave up 2 bases; unmatched junction bases: 9. This CDR3 has 15 residues.

The CDR3 loop is CASSYKGSTYEQYF. In nucleotides, the CDR3 is TGTGCCAGCAGTTATAAGGGCTCAACCTACGAGCAGTACTTC. V and J are TRBV27 and TRBJ2-7; D call uncertain. The V and J ends lost 4 bases and 2 bases respectively, with 12 bases between them. Germline CDR1 MNHEY, CDR2 SMNVEV (reference sequence). The CDR3 covers 14 residues.

This chain connects TRBV19 to TRBJ2-7; no clear D gene. CDR3 length: 13 amino acids. The germline CDR1 and CDR2 sequences are LNHDA and SQIVND (reference sequence). The V end was cut by 3 bases, the J end by 6 bases, with 12 bases between. CDR3 DNA: TGTGCCAGTAGTATGAGGCCTCAGTCCGAGCAGTACTTC. This translates into CASSMRPQSEQYF.

The rearrangement uses TRBV11-2 and TRBJ1-5, with 8 bases fitting TRBD1. In germline, CDR1 is SGHAT, CDR2 FQNNGV. The CDR3 covers 15 residues. The V gene end was trimmed by 2 bases and the J gene end by 3 bases; junction bases not matched to a gene: 3. The CDR3 is CASSLLGQANQPQHF. In DNA form, the CDR3 reads TGTGCCAGCAGCTTATTGGGACAGGCCAATCAGCCCCAGCATTTT.

This clone was detected a few times. V gene TRBV4-1 combines with J gene TRBJ2-5, with D perhaps assigned TRBD1 or TRBD2 (6 bases each). The CDR3 sequence is 15 residues long. V shed 2 bases and J shed 4 bases, with 14 bases lying between them. Germline V CDR1 and CDR2: MGHRA, YSYEKL. The CDR3 nucleotides read TGCGCCAGCAGCCAACTTATCGGAGGGGGAGAGACCCAGTACTTC. Translating gives CASSQLIGGGETQYF.

The chain is built from TRBV5-1 and TRBJ2-7; D possibly matches TRBD1 or TRBD2 (5 bases each). The V and J ends lost 5 bases and 5 bases respectively, with 20 bases between them. CDR1 and CDR2 from the germline V gene are SGHRS and YFSETQ. The CDR3 totals 15 residues. CDR3 region: CASSGGRTLQNEQYF. As DNA, the CDR3 is TGCGCCAGCAGTGGGGGTAGAACACTCCAAAACGAGCAGTACTTC.

The V gene is TRBV7-2, the J gene TRBJ1-6; maybe TRBD1 (5 bases). The CDR3 loop spans 15 amino acids. Germline lookup yields CDR1 SGHTA and CDR2 FQGNSA. V was shortened by 2 bases and J by 8 bases, with 13 bases between the two germline ends. The DNA for the CDR3 is TGTGCCAGCAGCTTAAGGGAGGCCAGGGATTCACCCCTCCACTTT. Its protein is CASSLREARDSPLHF. The whole variable domain, remainder taken from reference TRBV7-2 and TRBJ1-6, is GAGVSQSPSNKVTEKGKDVELRCDPISGHTALYWYRQSLGQGLEFLIYFQGNSAPDKSGLPSDRFSAERTGGSVSTLTIQRTQQEDSAVYLCASSLREARDSPLHFGNGTRLTVT.